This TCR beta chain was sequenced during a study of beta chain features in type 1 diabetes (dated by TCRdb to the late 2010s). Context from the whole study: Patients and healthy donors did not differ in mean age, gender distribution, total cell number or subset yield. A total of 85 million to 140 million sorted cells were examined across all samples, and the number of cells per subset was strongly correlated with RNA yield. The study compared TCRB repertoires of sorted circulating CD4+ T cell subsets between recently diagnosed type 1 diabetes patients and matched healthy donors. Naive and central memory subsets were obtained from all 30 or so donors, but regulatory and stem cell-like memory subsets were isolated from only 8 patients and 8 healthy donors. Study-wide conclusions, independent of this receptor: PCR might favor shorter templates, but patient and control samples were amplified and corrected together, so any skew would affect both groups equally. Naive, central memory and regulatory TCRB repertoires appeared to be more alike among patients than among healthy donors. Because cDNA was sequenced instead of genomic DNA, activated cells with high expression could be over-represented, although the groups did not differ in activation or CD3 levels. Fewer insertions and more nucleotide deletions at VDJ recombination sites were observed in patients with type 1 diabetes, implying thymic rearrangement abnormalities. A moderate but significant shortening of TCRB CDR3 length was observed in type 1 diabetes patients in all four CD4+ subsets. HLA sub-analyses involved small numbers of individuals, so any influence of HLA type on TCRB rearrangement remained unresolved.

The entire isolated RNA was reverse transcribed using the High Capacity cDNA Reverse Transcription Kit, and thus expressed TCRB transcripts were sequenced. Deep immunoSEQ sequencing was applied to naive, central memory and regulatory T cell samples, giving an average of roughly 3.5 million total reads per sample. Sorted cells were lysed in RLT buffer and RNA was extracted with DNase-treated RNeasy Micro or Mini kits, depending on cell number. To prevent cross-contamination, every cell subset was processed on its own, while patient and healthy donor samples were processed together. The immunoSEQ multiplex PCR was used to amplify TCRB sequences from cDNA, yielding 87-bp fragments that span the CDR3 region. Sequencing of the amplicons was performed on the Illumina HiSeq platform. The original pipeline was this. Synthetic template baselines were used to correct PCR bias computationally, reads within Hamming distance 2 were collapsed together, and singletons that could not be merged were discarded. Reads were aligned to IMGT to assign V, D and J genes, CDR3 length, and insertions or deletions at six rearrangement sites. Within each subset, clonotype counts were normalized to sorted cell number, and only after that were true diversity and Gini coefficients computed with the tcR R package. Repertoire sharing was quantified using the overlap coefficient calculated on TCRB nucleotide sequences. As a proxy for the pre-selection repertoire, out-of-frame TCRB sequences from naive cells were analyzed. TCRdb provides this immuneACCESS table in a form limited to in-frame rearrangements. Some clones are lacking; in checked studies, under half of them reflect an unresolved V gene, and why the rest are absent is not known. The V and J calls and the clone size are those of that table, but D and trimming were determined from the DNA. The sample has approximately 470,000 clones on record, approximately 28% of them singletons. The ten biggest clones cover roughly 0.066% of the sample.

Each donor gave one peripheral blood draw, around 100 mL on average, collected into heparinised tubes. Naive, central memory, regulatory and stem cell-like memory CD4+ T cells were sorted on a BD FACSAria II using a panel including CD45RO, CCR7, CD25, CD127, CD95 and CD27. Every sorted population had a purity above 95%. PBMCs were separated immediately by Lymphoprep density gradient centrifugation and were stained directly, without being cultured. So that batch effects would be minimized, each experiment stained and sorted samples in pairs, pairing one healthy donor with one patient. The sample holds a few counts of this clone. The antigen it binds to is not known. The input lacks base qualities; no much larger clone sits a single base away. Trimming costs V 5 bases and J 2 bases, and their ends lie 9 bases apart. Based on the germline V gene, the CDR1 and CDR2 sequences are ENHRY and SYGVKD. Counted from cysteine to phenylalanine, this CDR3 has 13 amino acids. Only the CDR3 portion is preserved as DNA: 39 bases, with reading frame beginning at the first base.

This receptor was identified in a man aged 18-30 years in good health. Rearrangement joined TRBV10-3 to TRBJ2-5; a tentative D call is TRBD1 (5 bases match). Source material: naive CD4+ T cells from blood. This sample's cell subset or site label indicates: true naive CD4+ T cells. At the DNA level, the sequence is TGTGCCATCAGTCTTGACAGACAAGAGACCCAGTACTTC. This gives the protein CAISLDRQETQYF.